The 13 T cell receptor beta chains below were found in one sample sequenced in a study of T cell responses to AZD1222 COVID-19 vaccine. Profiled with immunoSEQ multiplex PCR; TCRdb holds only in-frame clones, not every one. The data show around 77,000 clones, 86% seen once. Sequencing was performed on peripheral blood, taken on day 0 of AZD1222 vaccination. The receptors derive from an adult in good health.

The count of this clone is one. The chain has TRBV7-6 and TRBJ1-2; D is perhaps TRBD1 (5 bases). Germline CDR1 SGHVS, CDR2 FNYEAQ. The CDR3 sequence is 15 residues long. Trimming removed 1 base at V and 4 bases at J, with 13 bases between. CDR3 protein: CASSLEGTAGYGYTF. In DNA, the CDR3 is TGTGCCAGCAGCTTAGAAGGGACCGCCGGCTATGGCTACACCTTC.

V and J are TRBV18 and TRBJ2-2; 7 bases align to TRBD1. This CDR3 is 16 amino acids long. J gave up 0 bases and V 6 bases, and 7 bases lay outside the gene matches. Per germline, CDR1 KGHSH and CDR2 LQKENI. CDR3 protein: CASSSTGNPNTGELFF. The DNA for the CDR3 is TGTGCCAGCTCGTCGACAGGGAATCCGAACACCGGGGAGCTGTTTTTT.

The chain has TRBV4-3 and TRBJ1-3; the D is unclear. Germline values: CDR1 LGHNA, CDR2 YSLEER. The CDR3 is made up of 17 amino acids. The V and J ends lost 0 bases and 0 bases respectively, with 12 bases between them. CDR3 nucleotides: TGCGCCAGCAGCCAAGATCCCCTCCTGAGCTCTGGAAACACCATATATTTT. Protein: CASSQDPLLSSGNTIYF.

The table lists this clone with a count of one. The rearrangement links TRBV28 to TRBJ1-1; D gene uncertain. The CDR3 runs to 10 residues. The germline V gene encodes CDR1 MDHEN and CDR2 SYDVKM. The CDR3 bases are TGTTCAACCGGGAGGACTGAAGCTTTCTTT. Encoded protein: CSTGRTEAFF.

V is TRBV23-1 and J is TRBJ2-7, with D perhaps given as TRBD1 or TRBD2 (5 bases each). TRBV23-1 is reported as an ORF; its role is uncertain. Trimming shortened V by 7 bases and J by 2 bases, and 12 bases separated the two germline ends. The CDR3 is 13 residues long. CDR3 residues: CASNRGETYEQYF. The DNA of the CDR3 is TGCGCCAGCAACCGGGGCGAAACCTACGAGCAGTACTTC.

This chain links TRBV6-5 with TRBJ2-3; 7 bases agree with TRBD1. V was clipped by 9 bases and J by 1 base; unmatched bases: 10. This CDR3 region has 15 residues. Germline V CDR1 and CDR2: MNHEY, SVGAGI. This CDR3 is CASARTGQRTDTQYF. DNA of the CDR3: TGTGCCAGTGCAAGGACGGGACAGCGCACAGATACGCAGTATTTT.

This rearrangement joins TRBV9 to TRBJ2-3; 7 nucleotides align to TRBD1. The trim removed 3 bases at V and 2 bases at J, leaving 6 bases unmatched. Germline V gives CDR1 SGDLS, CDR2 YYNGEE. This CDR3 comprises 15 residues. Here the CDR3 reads CASSGRQGHTDTQYF. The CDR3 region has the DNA TGTGCCAGCAGCGGCAGACAGGGCCACACAGATACGCAGTATTTT.

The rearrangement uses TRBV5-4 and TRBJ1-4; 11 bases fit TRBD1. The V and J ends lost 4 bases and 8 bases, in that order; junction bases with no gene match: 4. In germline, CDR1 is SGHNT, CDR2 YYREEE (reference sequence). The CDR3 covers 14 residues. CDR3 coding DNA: TGTGCCAGCAGCCTGGACAGGGGGCGAGAAAAACTGTTTTTT. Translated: CASSLDRGREKLFF.

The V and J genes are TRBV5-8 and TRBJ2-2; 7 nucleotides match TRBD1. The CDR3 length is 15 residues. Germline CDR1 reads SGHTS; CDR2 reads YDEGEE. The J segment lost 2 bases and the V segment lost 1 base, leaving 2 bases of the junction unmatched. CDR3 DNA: TGTGCCAGCAGCTTGACAGGGGAAAACACCGGGGAGCTGTTTTTT. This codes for CASSLTGENTGELFF.

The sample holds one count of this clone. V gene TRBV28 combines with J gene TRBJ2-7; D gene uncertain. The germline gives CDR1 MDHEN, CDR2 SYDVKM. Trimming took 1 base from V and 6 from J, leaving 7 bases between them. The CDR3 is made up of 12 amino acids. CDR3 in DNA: TGTGCCAGCAGTTTATTGGATCGCGAGCAGTACTTC. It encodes CASSLLDREQYF. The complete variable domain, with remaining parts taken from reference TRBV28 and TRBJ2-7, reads DVKVTQSSRYLVKRTGEKVFLECVQDMDHENMFWYRQDPGLGLRLIYFSYDVKMKEKGDIPEGYSVSREKKERFSLILESASTNQTSMYLCASSLLDREQYFGPGTRLTVT.

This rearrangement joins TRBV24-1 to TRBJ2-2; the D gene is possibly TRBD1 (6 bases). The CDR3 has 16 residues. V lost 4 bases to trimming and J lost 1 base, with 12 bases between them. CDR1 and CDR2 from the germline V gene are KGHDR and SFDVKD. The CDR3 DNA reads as TGTGCCACCAGTGAGCCCGGGACAAAGAACACCGGGGAGCTGTTTTTT. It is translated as CATSEPGTKNTGELFF.

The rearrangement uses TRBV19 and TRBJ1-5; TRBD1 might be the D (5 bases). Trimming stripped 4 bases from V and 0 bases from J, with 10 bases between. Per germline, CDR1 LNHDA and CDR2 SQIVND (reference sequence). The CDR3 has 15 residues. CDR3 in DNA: TGTGCCAGTAGTACTTGGACAAGTAGCAATCAGCCCCAGCATTTT. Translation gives CASSTWTSSNQPQHF.

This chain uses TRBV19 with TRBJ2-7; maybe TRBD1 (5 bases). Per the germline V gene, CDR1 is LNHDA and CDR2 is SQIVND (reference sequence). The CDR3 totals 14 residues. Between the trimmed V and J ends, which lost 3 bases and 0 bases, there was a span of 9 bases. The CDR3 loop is CASSITTVSYEQYF. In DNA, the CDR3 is TGTGCCAGTAGTATTACGACAGTCTCCTACGAGCAGTACTTC. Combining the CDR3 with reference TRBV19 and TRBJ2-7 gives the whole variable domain DGGITQSPKYLFRKEGQNVTLSCEQNLNHDAMYWYRQDPGQGLRLIYYSQIVNDFQKGDIAEGYSVSREKKESFPLTVTSAQKNPTAFYLCASSITTVSYEQYFGPGTRLTVT.